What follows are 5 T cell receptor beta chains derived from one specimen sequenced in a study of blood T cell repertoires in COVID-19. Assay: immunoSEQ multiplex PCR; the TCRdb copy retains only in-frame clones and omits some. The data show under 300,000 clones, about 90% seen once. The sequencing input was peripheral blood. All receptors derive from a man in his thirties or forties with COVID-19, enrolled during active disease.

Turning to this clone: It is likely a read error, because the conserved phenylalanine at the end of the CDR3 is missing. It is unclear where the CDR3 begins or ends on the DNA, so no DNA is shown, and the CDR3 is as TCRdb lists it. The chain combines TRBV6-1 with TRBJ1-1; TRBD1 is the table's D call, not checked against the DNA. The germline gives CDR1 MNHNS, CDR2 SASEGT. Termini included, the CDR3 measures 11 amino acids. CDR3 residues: CASSEIQGWFL.

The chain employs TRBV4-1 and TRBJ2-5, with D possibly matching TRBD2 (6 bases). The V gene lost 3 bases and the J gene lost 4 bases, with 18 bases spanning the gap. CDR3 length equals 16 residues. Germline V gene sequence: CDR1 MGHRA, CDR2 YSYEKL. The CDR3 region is CASSHTGTAAGETQYF. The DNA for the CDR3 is TGCGCCAGCAGCCACACCGGGACTGCAGCGGGAGAGACCCAGTACTTC.

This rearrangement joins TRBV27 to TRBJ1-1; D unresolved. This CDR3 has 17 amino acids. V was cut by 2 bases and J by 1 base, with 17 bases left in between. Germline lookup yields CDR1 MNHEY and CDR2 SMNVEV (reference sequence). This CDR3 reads CASSLNSQLPQNTEAFF. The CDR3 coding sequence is TGTGCCAGCAGTTTAAACAGTCAACTCCCTCAGAACACTGAAGCTTTCTTT.

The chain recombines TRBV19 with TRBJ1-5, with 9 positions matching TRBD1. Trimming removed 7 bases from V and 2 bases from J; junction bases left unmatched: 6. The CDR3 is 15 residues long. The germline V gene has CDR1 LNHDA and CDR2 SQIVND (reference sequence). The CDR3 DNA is TGTGCCAGTATTAAAAGACAGGGGGGCAATCAGCCCCAGCATTTT. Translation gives CASIKRQGGNQPQHF.

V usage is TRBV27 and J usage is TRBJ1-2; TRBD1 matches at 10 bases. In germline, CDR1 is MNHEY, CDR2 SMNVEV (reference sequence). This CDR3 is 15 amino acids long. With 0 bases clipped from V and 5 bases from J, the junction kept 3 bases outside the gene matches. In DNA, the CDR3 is TGTGCCAGCAGTTTATCAAGGGGACAGGGGTATGGCTACACCTTC. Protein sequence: CASSLSRGQGYGYTF.